The present entry profiles one TCR beta chain with its context. Its antigen is still unknown. Both 60 Vbeta primers and 13 Jbeta primers went into the PCR. TCRdb's copy holds only in-frame clones and misses some; the assay was immunoSEQ multiplex PCR. This sample carries under 150,000 clones, under 70% of them seen once, and the ten largest clones take almost 8.5%. The V and J ends lost 3 bases and 4 bases respectively, with 25 bases between them. The CDR3 contains 18 residues. The germline gives CDR1 SGDLS, CDR2 YYNGEE. The sample is drawn from a study of cytomegalovirus exposure and HLA in healthy donors. Findings and limits, study-wide: A highly shared variant cluster was judged a likely technical artifact. Later analysis associated a missense DCLRE1C variant with TCR beta V- and J-gene trimming.

Sequencing was done on a sample of PBMCs. The chain has TRBV9 and TRBJ2-5; tentatively, D is TRBD2 (5 bases). The sequence was collected from a man between 18 and 29 years old in good health and CMV-seropositive. CDR3 loop: CASSARESPAGLAETQYF. The CDR3 coding sequence is TGTGCCAGCAGCGCGAGAGAGTCCCCCGCGGGTCTCGCAGAGACCCAGTACTTC.